This TCR beta chain is drawn from a study of cytomegalovirus exposure and HLA in healthy donors. Study-level information: Earlier results showed 90 million to 120 million unique TCR beta sequences derived from approximately 180 million T cells.

About this clone: The antigen is undetermined.

Primers included in the PCR were 60 Vbeta and 13 Jbeta primers. Some clones are missing from TCRdb's copy, which holds only in-frame ones; the method was immunoSEQ multiplex PCR. The sample contains over 150,000 clones, 80% to 90% of which appear only once. The CDR3 runs 14 residues. V was shortened by 4 bases and J by 5 bases, with 14 bases between the two germline ends. Germline CDR1 MDHEN, CDR2 SYDVKM. Overall study results and limits: In a later analysis, V- and J-gene trimming of beta chains associated with a DCLRE1C missense variant, replicated independently. Judged likely to be a sequencing artifact was a cluster of highly shared sequence variants. The study recorded over 150 TCR beta chains that were cytomegalovirus-associated.

Source material: PBMCs. The rearrangement uses TRBV28 and TRBJ1-2; D call uncertain. The TCR originated in a woman aged 18-29 years in good health and CMV-seronegative. CDR3 nucleotides: TGTGCCAGCAGTTCCGACCCAACAGTATATGGCTACACCTTC. It specifies CASSSDPTVYGYTF.